This T cell receptor (beta chain) was sequenced in a study of blood T cell repertoires in COVID-19. Study information: The samples span acute and convalescent COVID-19 from the United States, Italy and Spain. PBMCs, B-cell-depleted T cells, or T cells provided the cDNA or gDNA that made up the material.

Authors' data handling: Estimated nucleated cell counts came from reference gene primer amplification. Data came from immunoSEQ multiplex PCR; TCRdb stores just in-frame clones and leaves some out. From that table come the V and J calls and clone size; the DNA was used to work out D and trimming. The sample carries roughly 110,000 clones, roughly 84% recorded once. The germline V gene has CDR1 LGHNA and CDR2 YSLEER. This CDR3 region has 15 residues. Trimming pared 2 bases from V and 7 bases from J, leaving 14 bases between. The TCR sequence derives from a woman in her 70s who had recovered from COVID-19. Sequenced material: peripheral blood. V is TRBV4-3 and J is TRBJ1-4; D is possibly TRBD1 (6 bases). The CDR3 DNA follows: TGCGCCAGCAGCCAATACAAGGGGACATTTGAAAAACTGTTTTTT. It translates to CASSQYKGTFEKLFF.